In its sample, the clone carrying this T cell receptor (beta chain) is medium-sized. Its specificity is unknown. The CDR3 has 15 residues. Germline V gene lookup returns CDR1 MNHEY and CDR2 SVGAGI. The junction had 4 bases not matched to a gene; V was cut back by 0 bases and J by 9 bases. This entry comes from a study of CD8 T cells in ankylosing spondylitis. Study conclusions and caveats: Disease-associated clones were reportedly significantly overrepresented in matched ankylosing spondylitis synovial fluid.

One entry per CDR3 protein results from TCRdb running MiXCR on the 5' RACE reads. The sample lists approximately 140,000 distinct CDR3 sequences, roughly 44% occurring once. V is TRBV6-5 and J is TRBJ2-1; 11 bases fit TRBD2. Sequencing used synovial fluid, either unsorted or a sorted T cell fraction (not recorded which). This clonotype was obtained from a male donor with ankylosing spondylitis. CDR3 in amino acids: CASSYSSGRGGEQFF. CDR3 bases: TGTGCCAGCAGTTACTCTAGCGGGAGGGGCGGTGAGCAGTTCTTC.